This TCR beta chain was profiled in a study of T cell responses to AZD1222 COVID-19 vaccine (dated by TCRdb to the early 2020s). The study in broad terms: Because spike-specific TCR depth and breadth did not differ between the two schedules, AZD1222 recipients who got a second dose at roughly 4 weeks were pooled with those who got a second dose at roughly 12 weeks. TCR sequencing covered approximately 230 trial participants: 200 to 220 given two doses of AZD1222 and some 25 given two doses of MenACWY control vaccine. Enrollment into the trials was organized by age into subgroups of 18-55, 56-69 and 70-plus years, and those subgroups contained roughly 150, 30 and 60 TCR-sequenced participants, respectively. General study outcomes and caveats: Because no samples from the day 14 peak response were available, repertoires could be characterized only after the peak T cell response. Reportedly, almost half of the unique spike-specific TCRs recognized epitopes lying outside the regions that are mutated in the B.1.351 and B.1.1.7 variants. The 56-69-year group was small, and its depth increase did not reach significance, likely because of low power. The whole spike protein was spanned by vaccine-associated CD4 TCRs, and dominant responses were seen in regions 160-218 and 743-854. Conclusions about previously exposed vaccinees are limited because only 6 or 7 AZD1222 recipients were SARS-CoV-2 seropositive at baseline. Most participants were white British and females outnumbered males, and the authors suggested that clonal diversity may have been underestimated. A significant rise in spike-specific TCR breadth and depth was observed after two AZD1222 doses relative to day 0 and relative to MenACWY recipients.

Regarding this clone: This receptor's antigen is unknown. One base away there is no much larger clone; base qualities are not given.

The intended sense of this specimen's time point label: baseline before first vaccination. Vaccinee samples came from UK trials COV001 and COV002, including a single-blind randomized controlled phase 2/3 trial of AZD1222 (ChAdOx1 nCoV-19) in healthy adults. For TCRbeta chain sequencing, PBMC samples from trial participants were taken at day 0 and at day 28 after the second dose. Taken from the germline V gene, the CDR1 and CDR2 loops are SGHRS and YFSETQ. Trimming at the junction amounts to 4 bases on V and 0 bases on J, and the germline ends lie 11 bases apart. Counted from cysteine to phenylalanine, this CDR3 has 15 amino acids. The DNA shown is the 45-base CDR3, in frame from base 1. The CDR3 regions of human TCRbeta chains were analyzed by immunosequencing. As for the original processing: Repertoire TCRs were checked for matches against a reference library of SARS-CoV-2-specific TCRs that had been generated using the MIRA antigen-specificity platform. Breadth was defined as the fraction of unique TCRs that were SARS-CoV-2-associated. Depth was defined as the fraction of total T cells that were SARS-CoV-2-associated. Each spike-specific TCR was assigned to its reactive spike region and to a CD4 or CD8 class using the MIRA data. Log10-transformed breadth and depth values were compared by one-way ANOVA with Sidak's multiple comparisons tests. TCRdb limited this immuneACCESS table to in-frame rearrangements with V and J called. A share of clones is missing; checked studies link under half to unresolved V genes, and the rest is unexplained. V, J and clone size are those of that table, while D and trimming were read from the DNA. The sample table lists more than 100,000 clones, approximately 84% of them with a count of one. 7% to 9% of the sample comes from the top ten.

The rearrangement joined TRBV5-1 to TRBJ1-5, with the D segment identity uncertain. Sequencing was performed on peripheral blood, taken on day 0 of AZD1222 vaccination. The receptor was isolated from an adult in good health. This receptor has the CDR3 CASSPLPNSNQPQHF. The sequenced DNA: TGCGCCAGCAGCCCGCTCCCAAATAGCAATCAGCCCCAGCATTTT.